Following are 20 T cell receptor beta chains from one sample sequenced in a study of T-cell memory formation after mild COVID-19. TCRdb re-called the 5' RACE reads through MiXCR, storing one row per CDR3 protein. Of hundreds of thousands of distinct CDR3 sequences in the sample, roughly 25% were seen once. Sequencing used PBMCs or a T cell subset sorted from them (not recorded which). These receptors all stem from an adult woman who had mild COVID-19 (a few samples of this study predate the infection). Cell type and time point are not known.

This clonotype was found a few times. The chain carries TRBV9 and TRBJ2-1; the D is unclear. The V and J ends lost 0 bases and 2 bases respectively, with 9 bases between them. This CDR3 contains 15 residues. The germline V gene has CDR1 SGDLS and CDR2 YYNGEE. The CDR3 spells CASSVGGNPYNEQFF. The CDR3 nucleotides are TGTGCCAGCAGCGTAGGCGGTAACCCCTACAATGAGCAGTTCTTC.

V and J are TRBV12-3 or TRBV12-4 and TRBJ1-1; D may be TRBD1 (6 bases). Trimming removed 0 bases at V and 4 bases at J, with 9 bases between. The CDR3 has 14 amino acids. CDR3 amino acids: CASSLAGQSTEAFF. CDR3 sequence (DNA): TGTGCCAGCAGTTTAGCAGGACAGAGCACTGAAGCTTTCTTT.

The chain recombines TRBV28 with TRBJ2-3, with D perhaps matching TRBD1 (6 bases). The V end was cut by 8 bases, the J end by 2 bases, with 14 bases between. The CDR3 sequence is 14 residues long. Looked up from germline, CDR1 is MDHEN and CDR2 is SYDVKM. This CDR3 is CASGGQGYTDTQYF. The CDR3 DNA follows: TGTGCCAGCGGCGGGCAGGGGTACACAGATACGCAGTATTTT.

The chain recombines TRBV6-1 with TRBJ1-3, with D possibly being TRBD1 (5 bases). This CDR3 contains 14 residues. Germline CDR1 reads MNHNS; CDR2 reads SASEGT. V was trimmed by 3 bases and J by 4 bases, leaving 10 bases between them. The CDR3: CASSESGRGNTIYF. The CDR3 DNA reads TGTGCCAGCAGTGAGTCAGGGCGAGGAAACACCATATATTTT.

The CDR3 DNA sequence: TGCGCCAGCAGCTTAAACACGGGGAGCTCCTACAATGAGCAGTTCTTC. It yields the protein CASSLNTGSSYNEQFF. The chain employs TRBV5-1 and TRBJ2-1, with a tentative D call TRBD2 (5 bases). Germline values: CDR1 SGHRS, CDR2 YFSETQ. The V and J ends lost 2 bases and 0 bases respectively, with 12 bases between them. The CDR3 is made up of 16 amino acids. The full variable domain, rest sourced from reference TRBV5-1 and TRBJ2-1, is KAGVTQTPRYLIKTRGQQVTLSCSPISGHRSVSWYQQTPGQGLQFLFEYFSETQRNKGNFPGRFSGRQFSNSRSEMNVSTLELGDSALYLCASSLNTGSSYNEQFFGPGTRLTVL.

This clonotype was seen more than once but under ten times. The V call is TRBV7-9, the J call TRBJ2-7; D unresolved. V was clipped by 2 bases and J by 4 bases, with 12 bases between them. Germline CDR1 reads SEHNR; CDR2 reads FQNEAQ (reference sequence). This CDR3 region has 14 residues. CDR3 residues: CASSLIGNTYEQYF. The CDR3 DNA reads as TGTGCCAGCAGCTTAATTGGTAATACTTACGAGCAGTACTTC. Together with reference TRBV7-9 and TRBJ2-7, the CDR3 gives the full variable domain: DTGVSQNPRHKITKRGQNVTFRCDPISEHNRLYWYRQTLGQGPEFLTYFQNEAQLEKSRLLSDRFSAERPKGSFSTLEIQRTEQGDSAMYLCASSLIGNTYEQYFGPGTRLTVT.

The CDR3 loop reads CATSDVTGGKDTQYF. CDR3 DNA sequence: TGTGCCACCAGTGATGTGACAGGGGGTAAAGATACGCAGTATTTT. V is TRBV24-1 and J is TRBJ2-3, with 9 bases lining up with TRBD1. The CDR3 consists of 15 residues. Germline lookup yields CDR1 KGHDR and CDR2 SFDVKD. V trimming: 3 bases; J trimming: 5 bases; junction bases outside the gene matches: 5.

This clonotype has more than one count but fewer than ten. The rearrangement uses TRBV3-1 and TRBJ2-5; D is ambiguous. Trimming pared 0 bases from V and 5 bases from J, leaving 13 bases between. This CDR3 contains 15 residues. Germline V gene sequence: CDR1 LGHDT, CDR2 YNNKEL (reference sequence). In nucleotides, the CDR3 is TGTGCCAGCAGCCAAGATTCAGGTGCCGGGGAGACCCAGTACTTC. It yields the protein CASSQDSGAGETQYF.

This clonotype was seen ten or more times. The rearrangement uses TRBV5-1 and TRBJ2-1, with unresolved D. This CDR3 is 13 amino acids long. The germline CDR1 and CDR2 sequences are SGHRS and YFSETQ. Trimming shortened V by 4 bases and J by 0 bases, and 5 bases separated the two germline ends. In DNA form, the CDR3 reads TGCGCCAGCAGCACGGACTCCTACAATGAGCAGTTCTTC. It encodes CASSTDSYNEQFF.

This chain connects TRBV7-6 to TRBJ2-5; tentatively, D is TRBD1 or TRBD2 (6 bases each). The ends were cut back, 6 bases at V and 0 bases at J, with 17 bases in the middle. Germline loops: CDR1 SGHVS, CDR2 FNYEAQ. The CDR3 has 16 residues. The CDR3: CASRRQGTQYQETQYF. The CDR3 nucleotides are TGTGCCAGCAGACGCCAGGGGACTCAGTACCAAGAGACCCAGTACTTC.

This clonotype has more than one count but fewer than ten. V gene TRBV20-1 combines with J gene TRBJ2-5, with TRBD1 identical over 8 bases. V trimming: 2 bases; J trimming: 5 bases; junction bases outside the gene matches: 13. The CDR3 is made up of 16 amino acids. Germline V gene sequence: CDR1 DFQATT, CDR2 SNEGSKA (reference sequence). As DNA, the CDR3 is TGCAGTGCTAGATCCGCGCAGGGGGCGCCCCGGGAGACCCAGTACTTC. Protein: CSARSAQGAPRETQYF.

The rearrangement joins TRBV3-1 to TRBJ1-1; D is unresolved. The V gene lost 1 base and the J gene lost 5 bases, with 14 bases spanning the gap. The CDR3 consists of 15 residues. From germline, CDR1 is LGHDT and CDR2 YNNKEL (reference sequence). CDR3 DNA sequence: TGTGCCAGCAGCCAAGGACACTCCCGCGGGACTGAAGCTTTCTTT. As protein: CASSQGHSRGTEAFF.

The chain uses TRBV11-1 and TRBJ1-1; 11 bases agree with TRBD1. Germline values: CDR1 SGHAT, CDR2 FQDESV (reference sequence). V shed 5 bases, J shed 1 base, and the junction held 6 bases outside the gene matches. The CDR3 runs to 16 residues. The CDR3 region has the DNA TGTGCCAGCAGCCCATCGGACAGGGGGCCGAACACTGAAGCTTTCTTT. It translates to CASSPSDRGPNTEAFF.

V usage is TRBV12-3 or TRBV12-4 and J usage is TRBJ1-1; perhaps TRBD1 as D (5 bases). V was shortened by 5 bases and J by 7 bases, with 14 bases between the two germline ends. CDR3 size: 13 residues. The CDR3 reads CASSHAGGGEAFF. CDR3 in DNA: TGTGCCAGCAGTCACGCCGGGGGGGGTGAAGCTTTCTTT.

The chain joins TRBV6-6 to TRBJ2-5; 11 positions match TRBD2. Germline V gives CDR1 MNHNY, CDR2 SVGAGI (reference sequence). The CDR3 is 19 amino acids. The ends lost 2 bases at V and 4 bases at J; junction bases unmatched: 15. The CDR3 sequence: CASSYEFALTSGVGETQYF. CDR3 in DNA: TGTGCCAGCAGTTACGAGTTTGCTTTGACTAGCGGGGTTGGAGAGACCCAGTACTTC.

This CDR3 is CSVLSGSRGYTF. CDR3 DNA sequence: TGCAGCGTCCTCTCCGGGAGCCGTGGCTACACCTTC. The chain couples TRBV29-1 to TRBJ1-2; D not certain. CDR1 is SQVTM and CDR2 is ANQGSEA in the germline V gene. The CDR3 is 12 amino acids. Trimming took 6 bases from V and 7 from J, leaving 15 bases between them.

The chain is built from TRBV24-1 and TRBJ2-2, with a tentative D call TRBD1 (6 bases). CDR1 is KGHDR, CDR2 SFDVKD, per germline. The CDR3 extends over 17 amino acids. V was clipped by 1 base and J by 1 base, with 12 bases between them. The CDR3 nucleotides are TGTGCCACCAGTGATTTAGACAGGAGACAGAACACCGGGGAGCTGTTTTTT. It codes for CATSDLDRRQNTGELFF.

This chain uses TRBV7-8 with TRBJ2-1, with 10 nucleotides matching TRBD2. CDR1 SGHVS and CDR2 FQNEAQ come from the germline V gene. The V and J ends lost 5 bases and 10 bases, in that order; junction bases with no gene match: 11. The CDR3 runs to 15 residues. The CDR3 here is CASSPRRTSGGEQFF. The CDR3 DNA reads TGTGCCAGCAGCCCTCGGCGGACTAGCGGCGGGGAGCAGTTCTTC.

J is TRBJ2-1 and V is TRBV28; tentatively, D is TRBD2 (6 bases). Germline assignment: CDR1 MDHEN and CDR2 SYDVKM. CDR3 length: 14 amino acids. Trimming took 5 bases from V and 4 from J, leaving 12 bases between them. DNA for the CDR3: TGTGCCAGCAGTGGTCCGGGGAGGTACAATGAGCAGTTCTTC. Translated, it gives CASSGPGRYNEQFF.

The CDR3 loop reads CASSLTQGGLSPLHF. The CDR3 bases are TGTGCCAGCAGCTTAACCCAGGGGGGTCTTTCACCCCTCCACTTT. The genes are TRBV7-2 and TRBJ1-6, with 7 bases fitting TRBD1. The junction had 7 bases not matched to a gene; V was cut back by 2 bases and J by 9 bases. CDR3 length equals 15 residues. Germline V gene data show CDR1 as SGHTA and CDR2 as FQGNSA.